The 7 T cell receptor delta chains below all came from one sample that was sequenced in a study of Vδ1+ human thymocytes. Study results and caveats: Thymic TRG and TRD repertoires appeared highly polyclonal.

These receptors lack a known antigen. Sequences come from RNA converted to cDNA by reverse transcription. CDR3 amplicons came from multiplex PCR with pooled V-gene forward and constant-region reverse primers. TCRdb reprocessed the multiplex PCR reads through CATT. Counted here are around 56,000 delta-chain clones, more than 12% occurring once; the ten biggest clones make up 0.3% to 0.45%. Sequenced: Vdelta1+ gamma-delta thymocytes from the thymus. Subset here: FACS-sorted CD3+ TCRalphabeta- TCRVdelta1+ TCRVdelta2- thymocytes. The source of these receptors is a girl under three years old who had congenital heart surgery.

The chain joins TRDV1 to TRDJ1; 8 bases match TRDD3. This CDR3 has 18 amino acids. The V segment lost 6 bases and the J segment 1 base; nucleotides outside the gene matches: 16. Germline V lookup: CDR1 TSWWSYY, CDR2 QGS. In nucleotides, the CDR3 is TGTGCTCTTGGTCCTATCACACTACTGGGGGGGACCACCGATAAACTCATCTTT. It encodes CALGPITLLGGTTDKLIF.

J is TRDJ1 and V is TRDV2, with 8 bases aligning to TRDD3. Germline V gives CDR1 GEAIGNYY, CDR2 EKD. The V and J ends lost 2 bases and 2 bases, in that order; junction bases with no gene match: 6. The length of the CDR3 is 15 residues. CDR3 in DNA: TGTGCCTGTGACAAGGTGGGGATACTGACCGATAAACTCATCTTT. Translation: CACDKVGILTDKLIF.

This chain connects TRDV1 to TRDJ1, with 12 positions matching TRDD3. The CDR3 extends over 25 amino acids. With 5 bases clipped from V and 0 bases from J, the junction kept 31 bases outside the gene matches. The germline V gene encodes CDR1 TSWWSYY and CDR2 QGS. The CDR3 DNA follows: TGTGCTCTTGGGTCACTAAAAAGAGGCCTTCTACTGGGGGATACTAGAGGCGGGAACACCGATAAACTCATCTTT. It specifies CALGSLKRGLLLGDTRGGNTDKLIF.

The chain combines TRDV2 with TRDJ1; 12 bases are a match to TRDD3. Losses at the gene ends were 0 bases for V and 2 bases for J; bases not matched to a gene: 12. The germline V gene encodes CDR1 GEAIGNYY and CDR2 EKD. This CDR3 contains 19 residues. The CDR3 sequence: CACDTVAGNWGIQTDKLIF. CDR3 bases: TGTGCCTGTGACACCGTAGCAGGGAACTGGGGGATACAAACCGATAAACTCATCTTT.

V usage is TRDV1 and J usage is TRDJ1; 13 nucleotides match TRDD3. Per the germline V gene, CDR1 is TSWWSYY and CDR2 is QGS. J lost 3 bases, V lost 2 bases, and 6 bases had no gene match. The CDR3 length is 17 residues. The CDR3 loop is CALGETGGYAKADKLIF. The CDR3 region has the DNA TGTGCTCTTGGGGAAACTGGGGGATACGCAAAAGCCGATAAACTCATCTTT.

This chain links TRDV1 with TRDJ1; possible D gene TRDD2, 5 bases. The CDR3 consists of 22 residues. V dropped 4 bases and J dropped 2 bases, with 35 bases sitting between them. Germline V lookup: CDR1 TSWWSYY, CDR2 QGS. The DNA for the CDR3 is TGTGCTCTTGGGGGAGTAAGGCGGACCTACCGCCGATCCCCCTCGTATACCGATAAACTCATCTTT. Residues: CALGGVRRTYRRSPSYTDKLIF.

This clone was seen a handful of times. This chain connects TRDV1 to TRDJ1; 7 nucleotides match TRDD2. J gave up 0 bases and V 5 bases, and 15 bases lay outside the gene matches. Germline CDR1 is TSWWSYY and CDR2 is QGS. There are 18 residues in the CDR3. CDR3 coding DNA: TGTGCTCTTGGGAACATCAAAGACCCTTCCTCGTACACCGATAAACTCATCTTT. Residues: CALGNIKDPSSYTDKLIF.